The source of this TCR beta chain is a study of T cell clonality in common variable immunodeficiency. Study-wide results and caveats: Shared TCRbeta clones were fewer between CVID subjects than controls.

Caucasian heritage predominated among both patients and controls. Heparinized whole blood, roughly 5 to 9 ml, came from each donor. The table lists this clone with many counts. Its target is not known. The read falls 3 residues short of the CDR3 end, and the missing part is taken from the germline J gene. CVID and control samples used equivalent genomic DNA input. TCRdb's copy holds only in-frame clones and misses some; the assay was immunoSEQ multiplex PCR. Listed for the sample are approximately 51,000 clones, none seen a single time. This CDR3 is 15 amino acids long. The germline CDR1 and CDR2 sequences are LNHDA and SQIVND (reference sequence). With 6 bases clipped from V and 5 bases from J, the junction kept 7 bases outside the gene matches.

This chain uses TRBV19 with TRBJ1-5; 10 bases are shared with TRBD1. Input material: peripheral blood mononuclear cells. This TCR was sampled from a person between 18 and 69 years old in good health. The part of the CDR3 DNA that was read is TGTGCCAGTAGCCGACGGGACAGGGGATATCAGCCC. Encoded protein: CASSRRDRGYQP. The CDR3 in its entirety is CASSRRDRGYQPQHF.